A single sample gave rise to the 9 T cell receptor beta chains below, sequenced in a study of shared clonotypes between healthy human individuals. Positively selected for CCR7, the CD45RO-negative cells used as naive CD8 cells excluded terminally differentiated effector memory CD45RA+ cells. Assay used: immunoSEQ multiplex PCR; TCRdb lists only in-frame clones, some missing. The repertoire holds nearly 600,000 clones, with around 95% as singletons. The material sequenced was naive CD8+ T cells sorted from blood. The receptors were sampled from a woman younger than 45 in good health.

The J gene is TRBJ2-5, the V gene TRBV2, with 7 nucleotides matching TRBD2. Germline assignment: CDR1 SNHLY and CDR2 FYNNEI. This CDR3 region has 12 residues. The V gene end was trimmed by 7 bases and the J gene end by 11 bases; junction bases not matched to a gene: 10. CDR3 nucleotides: TGTGCCAGCACGGGGGGAGGTACCGGGCAGTACTTC. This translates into CASTGGGTGQYF.

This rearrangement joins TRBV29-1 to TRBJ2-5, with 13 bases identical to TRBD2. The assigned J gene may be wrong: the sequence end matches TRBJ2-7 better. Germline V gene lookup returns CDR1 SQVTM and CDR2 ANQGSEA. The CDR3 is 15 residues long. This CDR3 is CSVETTSGRAYEQYF. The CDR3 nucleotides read TGCAGCGTTGAAACCACTAGCGGGAGGGCCTACGAGCAGTACTTC.

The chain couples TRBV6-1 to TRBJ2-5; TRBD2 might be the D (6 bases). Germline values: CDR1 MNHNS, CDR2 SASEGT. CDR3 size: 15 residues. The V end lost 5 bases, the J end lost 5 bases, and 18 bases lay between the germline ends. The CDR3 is CASSLLGGVGETQYF. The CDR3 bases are TGTGCCAGCAGTCTTCTGGGGGGAGTGGGGGAGACCCAGTACTTC.

In nucleotides, the CDR3 is TGTGCCAGCAGCCTACAGGTGGAAGAGACCCAGTACTTC. Translated, it gives CASSLQVEETQYF. V usage is TRBV7-9 and J usage is TRBJ2-5; D is perhaps TRBD1 (5 bases). The CDR3 loop spans 13 amino acids. Between the trimmed V and J ends, which lost 5 bases and 3 bases, there was a span of 10 bases. The germline CDR1 and CDR2 sequences are SEHNR and FQNEAQ (reference sequence).

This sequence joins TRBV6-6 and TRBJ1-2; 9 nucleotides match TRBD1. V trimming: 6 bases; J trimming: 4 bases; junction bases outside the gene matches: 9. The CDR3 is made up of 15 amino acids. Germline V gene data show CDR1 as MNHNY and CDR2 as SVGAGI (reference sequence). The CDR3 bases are TGTGCCAGCAGAACCCGGGACAGGGATATCTATGGCTACACCTTC. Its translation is CASRTRDRDIYGYTF.

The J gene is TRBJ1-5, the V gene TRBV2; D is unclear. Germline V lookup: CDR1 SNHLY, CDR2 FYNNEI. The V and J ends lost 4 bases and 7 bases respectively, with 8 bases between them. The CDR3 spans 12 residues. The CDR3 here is CASSGLEQPQHF. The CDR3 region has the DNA TGTGCCAGCAGTGGTTTAGAACAGCCCCAGCATTTT.

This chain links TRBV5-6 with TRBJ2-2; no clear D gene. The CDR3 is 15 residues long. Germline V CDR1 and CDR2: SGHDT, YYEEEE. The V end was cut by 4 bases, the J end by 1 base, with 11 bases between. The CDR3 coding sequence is TGTGCCAGCAGCCTGGGTCCGGGGAACACCGGGGAGCTGTTTTTT. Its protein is CASSLGPGNTGELFF.

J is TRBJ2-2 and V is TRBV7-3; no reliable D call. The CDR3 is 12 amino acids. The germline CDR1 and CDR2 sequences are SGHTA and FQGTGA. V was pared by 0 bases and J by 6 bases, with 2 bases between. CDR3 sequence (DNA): TGTGCCAGCAGCTTAACCTCCGGGGAGCTGTTTTTT. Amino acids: CASSLTSGELFF.

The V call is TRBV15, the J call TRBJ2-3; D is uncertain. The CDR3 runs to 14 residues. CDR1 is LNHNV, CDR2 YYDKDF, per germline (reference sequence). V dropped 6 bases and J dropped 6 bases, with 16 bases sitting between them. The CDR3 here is CATRSPRTTDTQYF. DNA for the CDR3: TGTGCCACCAGAAGCCCGCGGACCACGGATACGCAGTATTTT. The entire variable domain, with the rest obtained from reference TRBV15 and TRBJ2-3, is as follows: DAMVIQNPRYQVTQFGKPVTLSCSQTLNHNVMYWYQQKSSQAPKLLFHYYDKDFNNEADTPDNFQSRRPNTSFCFLDIRSPGLGDTAMYLCATRSPRTTDTQYFGPGTRLTVL.